This entry concerns a single T cell receptor beta chain. The record originates from a study of blood T cell repertoires in COVID-19. The wider study: COVID-19 samples collected from the United States, Italy and Spain covered acute and convalescent phases. The cDNA or gDNA used as material had been derived from T cells, B-cell-depleted T cells, or PBMCs.

Generated by immunoSEQ multiplex PCR, the TCRdb table keeps only in-frame clones and is missing some. The table lists approximately 350,000 clones, 70% to 90% of them singletons. Enrollment of patients from Seattle took place during active infection, with longitudinal follow-up. The CDR3 has 13 residues. The V and J ends lost 6 bases and 5 bases respectively, with 13 bases between them. Germline values: CDR1 SGHTA, CDR2 FQGNSA. The sample consisted of peripheral blood. The rearrangement uses TRBV7-2 and TRBJ1-1, with D possibly TRBD1 on 6 matching bases. This TCR derives from a young woman with COVID-19, enrolled during active disease. The CDR3 protein is CASSHNRDTEAFF. In DNA form, the CDR3 reads TGTGCCAGCAGTCATAACAGGGATACTGAAGCTTTCTTT.